Shown below are 6 T cell receptor beta chains from a single sample sequenced in a study of shared T cell receptors in the human thymus. Data came from immunoSEQ multiplex PCR; TCRdb stores just in-frame clones and leaves some out. The sample holds about 380,000 clones, just under 95% seen once. Input material: thymocytes. The receptors were gathered from a human donor.

The rearrangement links TRBV15 to TRBJ1-4; D not resolved. From germline, CDR1 is LNHNV and CDR2 YYDKDF (reference sequence). Trimming removed 0 bases from V and 8 bases from J, with 16 bases in between. The CDR3 has 16 amino acids. The CDR3 loop is CATSRDSRAMGEKLFF. In nucleotides, the CDR3 is TGTGCCACCAGCAGAGATTCAAGGGCTATGGGGGAAAAACTGTTTTTT.

The chain employs TRBV18 and TRBJ1-5, with a tentative D call TRBD1 (5 bases). Germline assignment: CDR1 KGHSH and CDR2 LQKENI. The CDR3 covers 13 residues. Deletions cut 5 bases from V and 1 base from J, with 6 bases between. The CDR3 spells CASSEGSNQPQHF. In DNA form, the CDR3 reads TGTGCCAGCTCAGAGGGGAGCAATCAGCCCCAGCATTTT.

The chain uses TRBV14 and TRBJ2-7; 12 bases fit TRBD1. The germline V gene encodes CDR1 SGHDN and CDR2 FVKESK. The V segment lost 2 bases and the J segment 6 bases; nucleotides outside the gene matches: 11. This CDR3 contains 17 residues. The CDR3 region is CASSQPGTGGDPLEQYF. The CDR3 bases are TGTGCCAGCAGCCAACCCGGGACAGGGGGCGATCCCCTCGAGCAGTACTTC.

The rearrangement joins TRBV30 to TRBJ1-1; D unresolved. The length of the CDR3 is 11 residues. V was clipped by 1 base and J by 5 bases, with 5 bases between them. Germline assignment: CDR1 GTSNPN and CDR2 SVGIG (reference sequence). CDR3 in amino acids: CAWSGSTEAFF. The CDR3 DNA follows: TGTGCCTGGAGTGGTAGTACTGAAGCTTTCTTT.

This clone came up once. This chain uses TRBV11-2 with TRBJ2-1, with TRBD2 matching over 15 bases. The trim removed 6 bases at V and 5 bases at J, leaving 14 bases unmatched. Germline CDR1 and CDR2: SGHAT and FQNNGV. The CDR3 is 19 residues long. CDR3 region: CASRIPGLAGGPIHNEQFF. The CDR3 DNA is TGTGCCAGCAGAATCCCCGGACTAGCGGGAGGGCCTATCCACAATGAGCAGTTCTTC.

This rearrangement joins TRBV5-6 to TRBJ2-7, with 8 bases that match TRBD1. Germline trimming cut 4 bases from V and 6 bases from J; bases unmatched to any gene: 9. Per germline, CDR1 SGHDT and CDR2 YYEEEE. This CDR3 is built from 14 residues. The CDR3 loop reads CASSPILDRAEQYF. Written as DNA, the CDR3 is TGTGCCAGCAGCCCCATACTGGACAGGGCCGAGCAGTACTTC.